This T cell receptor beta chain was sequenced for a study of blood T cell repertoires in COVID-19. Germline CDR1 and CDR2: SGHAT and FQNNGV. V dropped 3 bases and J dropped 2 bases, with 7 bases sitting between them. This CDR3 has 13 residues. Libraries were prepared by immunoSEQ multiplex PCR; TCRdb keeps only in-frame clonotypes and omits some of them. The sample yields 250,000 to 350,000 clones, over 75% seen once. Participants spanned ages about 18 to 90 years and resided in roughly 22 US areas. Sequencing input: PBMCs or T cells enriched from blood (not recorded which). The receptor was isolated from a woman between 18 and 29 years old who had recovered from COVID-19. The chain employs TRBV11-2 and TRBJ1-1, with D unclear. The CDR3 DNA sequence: TGTGCCAGCAGCTTTTCAGTTAACACTGAAGCTTTCTTT. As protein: CASSFSVNTEAFF.